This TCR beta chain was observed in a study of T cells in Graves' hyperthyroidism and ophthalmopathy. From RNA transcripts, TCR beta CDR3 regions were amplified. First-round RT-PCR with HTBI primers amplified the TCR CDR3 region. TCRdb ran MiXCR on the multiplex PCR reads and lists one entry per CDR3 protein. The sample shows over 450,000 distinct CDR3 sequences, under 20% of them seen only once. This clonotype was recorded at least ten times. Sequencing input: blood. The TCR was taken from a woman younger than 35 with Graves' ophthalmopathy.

For the CDR3, the DNA is TGTGCCTGGAGTGTGGGGTTGAACACTGAAGCTTTCTTT. Protein sequence: CAWSVGLNTEAFF. The chain carries TRBV30 and TRBJ1-1; D unresolved. V was pared by 0 bases and J by 0 bases, with 5 bases between. From germline, CDR1 is GTSNPN and CDR2 SVGIG (reference sequence). This CDR3 spans 13 amino acids.